This entry describes one T cell receptor (beta chain). Antigen unknown. Data came from immunoSEQ multiplex PCR; TCRdb stores just in-frame clones and leaves some out. Here the sample spans 2 million to 2.5 million clones, under 95% being singletons. The CDR3 has 16 residues. Germline V CDR1 and CDR2: SEHNR, FQNEAQ (reference sequence). With V trimmed by 1 base and J by 4 bases, 6 bases remained unmatched. These data belong to a study of shared clonotypes between healthy human individuals. CD8 cells regarded as naive lacked CD45RO, were positively chosen for CCR7, and omitted terminally differentiated effector memory CD45RA+ cells. Study results and limitations: On the whole, naive subsets had larger estimated richness than memory subsets had.

This TCR derives from a man aged 18 to 35 in good health. Some clones in this sample may be carry-over from other donors' samples. The chain has TRBV7-9 and TRBJ2-3, with TRBD2 matching over 9 bases. Sequencing was done on a sample of naive CD8+ T cells from PBMCs. DNA of the CDR3: TGTGCCAGCAGCTTAGTTCTGCGGGAGGGGCCAGATACGCAGTATTTT. Protein sequence: CASSLVLREGPDTQYF.